The text below deals with one T cell receptor beta chain. There are a few counts of this clone. Its antigen is still unknown. No base quality information exists; no much larger clone differs at one position. This sample was taken from a study of blood T cell repertoires in COVID-19 (dated by TCRdb to between 2020 and 2021). As for the study more broadly: Samples covering the acute and convalescent phases of COVID-19 were provided by collaborators in the United States, Italy and Spain. The prospective study material was composed of cDNA or gDNA derived from T cells, B-cell-depleted T cells, or PBMCs. The dataset comprised deeply sampled blood TCRbeta repertoires from subjects exposed to, actively infected with, or recovered from COVID-19. The repertoires were released in a freely available public database meant as a resource for research on the immune response to SARS-CoV-2. Samples came from the ongoing ImmuneRACE study (first 160 participants) plus 1,254 subjects from 6 global collaborators. The sample metadata nearly always contained a de-identified subject ID, COVID-19 status, age in years and sex. Where available, HLA class I and class II types were obtained from metadata supplied by the sample provider rather than from assay-based typing. Study-level results and caveats: The amount of clinical and demographic metadata varied by source and participant and was provided uncurated.

TCRbeta CDR3 regions were amplified from genomic DNA by means of the immunoSEQ Assay, a bias-controlled multiplex PCR. The authors' pipeline ran thus. The number of nucleated cells in each sample was estimated by amplification of reference gene primers within the assay. To quantify the absolute abundance of each unique TCRbeta CDR3 rearrangement, sequence reads were collapsed and filtered. For each sample, productive Simpson clonality was calculated as the square root of Simpson's diversity index across productive rearrangements. TCRdb took over this immuneACCESS table, retaining in-frame rearrangements with V and J assigned. Such tables are incomplete; in checked studies, under half of the missing clones stem from an unresolved V gene, and the remainder is unexplained. That table is the source of V, J and clone size, and D and trimming were worked out from the DNA. Within this sample are under 350,000 clones, with nearly 90% of them counted one time only. Of the sample, 1.5% to 2% falls within the top ten clones.

In Seattle, one collaborating source enrolled patients while the infection was active and tracked those patients longitudinally over the course of disease. The collaborating institutions used their own protocols to collect whole blood in K2EDTA tubes. For TCRbeta analysis, collaborator samples were shipped as frozen whole blood, as isolated PBMCs, or as DNA extracted from either sample type. The CDR3 spans 12 residues, from the cysteine through the phenylalanine. Just CDR3 DNA is preserved here, 36 bases in frame from base 1. In the germline V gene, CDR1 corresponds to KGHSH and CDR2 to LQKENI. V sheds 9 bases and J sheds 12 bases, leaving 15 bases between their ends.

Sequencing was carried out using peripheral blood. The sequence joins TRBV18 to TRBJ1-6; the D gene is possibly TRBD1, with 5 bases matching. This TCR was sampled from a woman younger than 45 with COVID-19, enrolled during active disease. The base sequence is TGTGCCAGTAATCGACCCCAGGGACCCCTCCACTTT. Translated, it gives CASNRPQGPLHF.